A selection of T cell receptor beta chains follows, all from one sample in a study of T cells in Graves' hyperthyroidism and ophthalmopathy. TCRdb reanalysed the multiplex PCR reads using MiXCR and keeps one entry per CDR3 protein. The table shows hundreds of thousands of distinct CDR3 sequences, with roughly a third occurring only once. The sequencing input was blood. These receptors came from a woman aged 40 to 50 with Graves' hyperthyroidism. The CDR3 runs from the conserved cysteine through the conserved F or W. D genes are given only for firm matches. Some rows mark clone size as missing; the rest say once, few, many or name a class of expanded clone.

J: TRBJ2-7
V: TRBV12-3/TRBV12-4
size: few
D: TRBD1
DNA: TGTGCCAGCAGCCCCGGGACAGCGAGAATCTACGAGCAGTACTTC
CDR3: CASSPGTARIYEQYF

J: TRBJ1-2
V: TRBV9
size: many
D: NA
DNA: TGTGCCAGCAGCGTCGACAGGTACGGTGGCTACACCTTC
CDR3: CASSVDRYGGYTF

J: TRBJ1-1
V: TRBV12-3/TRBV12-4
size: NA
D: NA
DNA: TGTGCCAGCAGTTCTCTGGAGGCAGCTGAAGCTTTCTTT
CDR3: CASSSLEAAEAFF

J: TRBJ1-2
V: TRBV10-3
size: NA
D: TRBD1
DNA: TGTGCCATCAGTTCCGGGACAGCGACGTATGGCTACACCTTC
CDR3: CAISSGTATYGYTF

J: TRBJ2-5
V: TRBV4-1
size: few
D: NA
DNA: TGCGCCAGCAGCCAACATCATTCAGGGGAGGGGTACCAAGAGACCCAGTACTTC
CDR3: CASSQHHSGEGYQETQYF

J: TRBJ1-1
V: TRBV7-9
size: few
D: NA
DNA: TGTGCCAGCAGCTTAGGAATTGTCAGGGGCGAGAACACTGAAGCTTTCTTT
CDR3: CASSLGIVRGENTEAFF

J: TRBJ2-6
V: TRBV4-3
size: NA
D: TRBD1
DNA: TGCGCCAGCAGCCAAGATGGGGACAGGGGTTCGGCTGGGGCCAACGTCCTGACTTTC
CDR3: CASSQDGDRGSAGANVLTF

J: TRBJ2-2
V: TRBV10-3
size: NA
D: TRBD1
DNA: TGTGCCATCAGTGAACGGACAGGGGACGGGGAGCTGTTTTTT
CDR3: CAISERTGDGELFF

J: TRBJ1-4
V: TRBV11-3
size: few
D: NA
DNA: TGTGCCAGCAGCTTCGGCACTAATGAAAAACTGTTTTTT
CDR3: CASSFGTNEKLFF

J: TRBJ1-5
V: TRBV10-3
size: many
D: NA
DNA: TGTGCCATCAGGGACCCACGGAGGAATCAGCCCCAGCATTTT
CDR3: CAIRDPRRNQPQHF

J: TRBJ1-2
V: TRBV7-9
size: NA
D: NA
DNA: TGTGCCAGCAGCTTAATCCTGGCCCCAGAAATGGGAGCTAACTATGGCTACACCTTC
CDR3: CASSLILAPEMGANYGYTF

J: TRBJ1-3
V: TRBV12-5
size: NA
D: NA
DNA: TGTGCTAGTGAGGAACAGGGTTGGGACACCATATATTTT
CDR3: CASEEQGWDTIYF

J: TRBJ2-7
V: TRBV12-3/TRBV12-4
size: many
D: TRBD1
DNA: TGTGCCAGCAGTTACCGCCAGGGGGCTTACGAGCAGTACTTC
CDR3: CASSYRQGAYEQYF

J: TRBJ2-2
V: TRBV20-1
size: NA
D: TRBD2
DNA: TGCAGTGCTACACGGACGGGAGGGACCGGGGAGCTGTTTTTT
CDR3: CSATRTGGTGELFF

J: TRBJ1-2
V: TRBV7-2
size: many
D: NA
DNA: TGTGCCAGCAGCTTATTTTTGGGGGGATCGGGCTATGGCTACACCTTC
CDR3: CASSLFLGGSGYGYTF

J: TRBJ1-2
V: TRBV25-1
size: NA
D: NA
DNA: TGTGCTAGCCCTGAGGGCTATGGCTACACCTTC
CDR3: CASPEGYGYTF

J: TRBJ1-2
V: TRBV7-9
size: many
D: NA
DNA: TGTGCCAGCAGCCGAAATGACAGGACCTATGGCTACACCTTC
CDR3: CASSRNDRTYGYTF

J: TRBJ2-6
V: TRBV10-3
size: NA
D: NA
DNA: TGTGCCATCAAACAGGCGAACACTGGGGCCAACGTCCTGACTTTC
CDR3: CAIKQANTGANVLTF

J: TRBJ2-7
V: TRBV4-2
size: NA
D: TRBD1
DNA: TGTGCCAGCAGCCAAGCTAGGACAGGAAACTACGAGCAGTACTTC
CDR3: CASSQARTGNYEQYF

J: TRBJ1-2
V: TRBV7-2
size: many
D: TRBD1
DNA: TGTGCCAGCAGCTTTGGCCCGACAGGGGGCAACTATGGCTACACCTTC
CDR3: CASSFGPTGGNYGYTF

J: TRBJ1-1
V: TRBV12-3/TRBV12-4
size: many
D: TRBD1
DNA: TGTGCCAGCAGTGCTGCCGGGACAGCGAACACTGAAGCTTTCTTT
CDR3: CASSAAGTANTEAFF

J: TRBJ2-7
V: TRBV6-5
size: few
D: NA
DNA: TGTGCCAGCAGTTACGGGGACTGGCGACTCTACGAGCAGTACTTC
CDR3: CASSYGDWRLYEQYF

J: TRBJ2-7
V: TRBV20-1
size: NA
D: TRBD1
DNA: TGCAGTGCTAGGGTACAGGGGGCTATTGGCTACGGCGAGCAGTACTTC
CDR3: CSARVQGAIGYGEQYF

J: TRBJ2-6
V: TRBV6-5
size: NA
D: NA
DNA: TGTGCCAGCAGTTTAATACCGTCCGGGGCCAACGTCCTGACTTTC
CDR3: CASSLIPSGANVLTF

J: TRBJ1-6
V: TRBV20-1
size: many
D: NA
DNA: TGCAGTGCACAGACCGGGACCCTCAGGAATTCACCCCTCCACTTT
CDR3: CSAQTGTLRNSPLHF

J: TRBJ1-2
V: TRBV15
size: NA
D: NA
DNA: TGTGCCACCAGCAGAGATTCGGGGTCCGCGCCCTATGGCTACACCTTC
CDR3: CATSRDSGSAPYGYTF

J: TRBJ1-5
V: TRBV24-1
size: NA
D: NA
DNA: TGTGCCACCAGTGATTTGATGGAGAATCAGCCCCAGCATTTT
CDR3: CATSDLMENQPQHF

J: TRBJ2-7
V: TRBV4-3
size: NA
D: NA
DNA: TGCGCCAGCAGCCAAGATTTTGCGGGCTACGAGCAGTACTTC
CDR3: CASSQDFAGYEQYF

J: TRBJ2-2
V: TRBV10-1
size: many
D: NA
DNA: TGCGCCAGCCTTATGAAAGGGGACACCGGGGAGCTGTTTTTT
CDR3: CASLMKGDTGELFF

J: TRBJ1-5
V: TRBV2
size: many
D: NA
DNA: TGTGCCAGCAGTGAGGGCGGTCTGGGGCCCCAGCATTTT
CDR3: CASSEGGLGPQHF

J: TRBJ1-2
V: TRBV7-8
size: many
D: NA
DNA: TGTGCCAGCAGCTTAGTCGGGGGCACAGGCTATGGCTACACCTTC
CDR3: CASSLVGGTGYGYTF

J: TRBJ1-4
V: TRBV2
size: NA
D: NA
DNA: TGTGCCAGCAGTGGAACTCATTCGGGGGCTAATGAAAAACTGTTTTTT
CDR3: CASSGTHSGANEKLFF

J: TRBJ1-1
V: TRBV6-6
size: NA
D: TRBD1
DNA: TGTGCCAGCAGTCCGAAGACAGGGAGGGAGACTGAAGCTTTCTTT
CDR3: CASSPKTGRETEAFF

J: TRBJ2-7
V: TRBV7-9
size: NA
D: TRBD1
DNA: TGTGCCAGCAATAGGGACAGGGTAGCCTACGAGCAGTACTTC
CDR3: CASNRDRVAYEQYF

J: TRBJ2-1
V: TRBV10-3
size: NA
D: TRBD2
DNA: TGTGCCATCAGCGGGGGGGCCTTTCCCAATGAGCAGTTCTTC
CDR3: CAISGGAFPNEQFF

J: TRBJ2-7
V: TRBV5-1
size: NA
D: NA
DNA: TGCGCCAGCAGCTTGGGTGCAGGGGTAGACTACGAGCAGTACTTC
CDR3: CASSLGAGVDYEQYF

J: TRBJ1-5
V: TRBV6-5
size: NA
D: NA
DNA: TGTGCCAGCAGAACCGAAACATACCAGCCCCAGCATTTT
CDR3: CASRTETYQPQHF

J: TRBJ1-2
V: TRBV10-2
size: many
D: NA
DNA: TGCGCCAGCGCTCGGGGGACCATGGGCGGCTACACCTTC
CDR3: CASARGTMGGYTF

J: TRBJ1-3
V: TRBV12-3/TRBV12-4
size: few
D: NA
DNA: TGTGCCAGCAGTTTAGGAGGGGTTAACACCATATATTTT
CDR3: CASSLGGVNTIYF

J: TRBJ2-7
V: TRBV29-1
size: many
D: NA
DNA: TGCAGCGTTGAAAGTCAGGGTGGGGAGCAGTACTTC
CDR3: CSVESQGGEQYF

J: TRBJ2-3
V: TRBV24-1
size: NA
D: NA
DNA: TGTGCCACCAGTGCTAGGAGCGCCACAGATACGCAGTATTTT
CDR3: CATSARSATDTQYF

J: TRBJ2-5
V: TRBV20-1
size: many
D: NA
DNA: TGCAGTGCTCAGCTTAGCCAAGAGACCCAGTACTTC
CDR3: CSAQLSQETQYF